This T cell receptor (beta chain) came from a study of vaccination and CD4 T cells after COVID-19. As regards this clonotype: What it recognizes is unknown.

An Oncomine TCR Beta short-read assay was used to sequence the DNA from cultured CD4+ T cells. Genomic DNA extraction was carried out from cultured CD4+ T cells. Each CDR3 protein gets one entry after TCRdb re-called the PCR reads with MiXCR. The sample carries about 7,000 distinct CDR3 sequences, 30% to 45% recorded once. Treatment specified: approximately nine-day PBMC culture with coronavirus spike peptide pools or control peptides (ViraFEST assay). One should note that the unexposed donor's CD4+ T cells were collected before the COVID-19 pandemic (2011-2018). CDR1 is SGHRS and CDR2 is YFSETQ in the germline V gene. Trimming removed 4 bases at V and 7 bases at J, with 11 bases between. The CDR3 covers 12 residues.

The chain joins TRBV5-1 to TRBJ1-1, with D hard to call. Sequencing was performed on CD4+ T cells from blood, cultured in vitro. The TCR comes from a human donor in good health. CDR3 in amino acids: CASSKTLDEAFF. The CDR3 DNA sequence: TGCGCCAGCAGCAAGACACTGGATGAAGCTTTCTTT.